Listed below are T cell receptor beta chains from one sample, sequenced in a study of T cell responses to AZD1222 COVID-19 vaccine. Measured with immunoSEQ multiplex PCR; TCRdb has only the in-frame clones, and not every one. The sample shows around 100,000 clones, around 85% of them seen only once. Sequenced material: peripheral blood, taken 28 days after the second AZD1222 dose. The receptor set was obtained from an adult who received the AZD1222 COVID-19 vaccine. Each CDR3 is given without its conserved first and last residue. The order of the fields is J gene, V gene, CDR3 protein.

TRBJ1-6 TRBV19 ASSSGTGGSPLH
TRBJ1-5 TRBV9 ASSRYGNQPQH
TRBJ2-7 TRBV19 ASSILVAGVYEQY
TRBJ1-2 TRBV30 AWSPGTNYGYT
TRBJ1-6 TRBV18 ASTGSIANSPLH
TRBJ2-1 TRBV6-5 ASSYRGYNEQF
TRBJ1-6 TRBV27 ASSLGGPNSPLH
TRBJ2-4 TRBV25-1 ASSVRLAGSTKNIQY
TRBJ1-5 TRBV28 ASQEDSNQPQH
TRBJ1-2 TRBV12-3/TRBV12-4 ASSFRGSHT
TRBJ1-1 TRBV30 AWSASVNTEAF
TRBJ2-5 TRBV20-1 SASSAAIFRAQY
TRBJ1-4 TRBV27 ASSFSPETGRVELF
TRBJ1-3 TRBV12-3/TRBV12-4 ASSPREGNTIY
- TRBV2 ASSEAGTVLLQQH
TRBJ2-2 TRBV30 AWGLSVGGLF
TRBJ2-3 TRBV5-5 ASRAPGQGAHTQY
TRBJ1-5 TRBV19 ASSIGEQGLSNQPQH
TRBJ2-1 TRBV11-2 ASSSTSGGLFEQF
TRBJ2-7 TRBV6-5 ASSTPGRYEQY
TRBJ2-7 TRBV6-1 ASSDPSGTGDEQY
TRBJ2-7 TRBV6-5 ASSYPGRPGEQY
TRBJ2-3 TRBV3-1/TRBV3-2 ASSQDGGLGTDTQY
TRBJ2-5 TRBV5-5 ASSFEGRIGETQY
TRBJ2-5 TRBV24-1 ATSEGSLETQY
TRBJ1-3 TRBV19 ASSIAQGRSIAGNTIY
TRBJ1-4 TRBV18 ASSPPSGGFHEKLF
TRBJ2-1 TRBV6-6 ASSMTSSYNEQF
TRBJ1-2 TRBV7-9 ASSLAGQSYGYT
TRBJ1-1 TRBV7-3 ASSLSVNTEAF
TRBJ2-5 TRBV4-1 ASSQGGQGMETQY
TRBJ1-2 TRBV21-1 ASSKVEVWRYGYT
TRBJ2-1 TRBV29-1 SVGQDYNEQF
TRBJ2-2 TRBV18 ASSSPFTGQSITGELF
TRBJ1-1 TRBV19 ASSSRPGHLGAF
TRBJ1-1 TRBV4-3 ASRLGGVWNEAF
TRBJ1-1 TRBV11-1 ASSLFQGATEAF
TRBJ2-1 TRBV30 AWTRLDGGNEQF
TRBJ2-3 TRBV6-2/TRBV6-3 ASSRRRGLGTDTQY
TRBJ2-2 TRBV5-4 ASSSDLNTGELF
TRBJ2-4 TRBV6-2/TRBV6-3 ASSDSGRAKNIQY
TRBJ2-5 TRBV7-2 ASSSKSGGLETQY
TRBJ2-1 TRBV9 ASSVERGGSYNEQF
TRBJ2-2 TRBV15 ATSRDQGLAGELF
TRBJ1-6 TRBV28 ASGRTFSPLH
TRBJ2-3 TRBV7-9 ASSDTGSPSTDTQY
TRBJ2-1 TRBV7-3 ASSLRQLDNEQF
TRBJ2-3 TRBV4-3 ASSQDWGYKAKFIDTQY
TRBJ2-7 TRBV28 ASSLSPRGLAGGSYEQY
TRBJ2-2 TRBV28 ASSPSGLARTGELF
TRBJ1-3 TRBV5-1 ASSAAGGAGNTIY
TRBJ2-5 TRBV18 ASSPRQGEETQY
TRBJ2-3 TRBV7-2 ASSFRTGGTDTQY
TRBJ1-1 TRBV7-3 ASSSGVGVNTEAF